The present TCR beta chain was sequenced within a study of blood T cell repertoires in COVID-19. Study-level background: PBMCs, B-cell-depleted T cells, or T cells were the source of the cDNA or gDNA that made up the material.

The CDR3 spans 15 residues. Trimming pared 0 bases from V and 13 bases from J, leaving 16 bases between. Germline values: CDR1 LNHNV, CDR2 YYDKDF (reference sequence). The authors' processing: Scientists estimated how many nucleated cells there were by amplifying reference gene primers. Produced via immunoSEQ multiplex PCR; TCRdb's table is partial and in-frame only. Clone size and the V and J calls come from that table; the DNA yielded D and trimming. Seen here are hundreds of thousands of clones, over 85% observed once, and the top ten hold about 8.4%. Enrollees, 18 to 89 years old, lived in 24 US areas. Resolution of symptoms, clearance, or two negative PCRs was present in recovered Cohort 3 donors.

This receptor was identified in a woman in her thirties who had recovered from COVID-19. The chain carries TRBV15 and TRBJ1-6; D perhaps matches TRBD1 (5 bases). The sequenced sample was PBMCs or T cells enriched from blood (not recorded which). CDR3 DNA sequence: TGTGCCACCAGCAGAGATCGGGGGGTAGGATATCCCCTCCACTTT. Its protein product is CATSRDRGVGYPLHF.